These 10 T cell receptor beta chains were all obtained from the same sample, sequenced in a study of blood T cells in healthy people across ages. A second PCR of roughly 7 to 11 cycles used a sample-barcoded 5' primer and a J-beta primer mix. One entry per CDR3 protein results from TCRdb running MiXCR on the 5' RACE reads. The data contain about 750,000 distinct CDR3 sequences, approximately 53% of them singletons. The sample was blood. The source of these receptors is a man of 80 years or more in good health.

The sample holds a few counts of this clonotype. The V gene is TRBV12-5, the J gene TRBJ2-7; D is tentatively TRBD1 or TRBD2 (6 bases each). The last part of the DNA fits TRBJ2-5 better; the J call may be wrong. Germline V gene sequence: CDR1 LGHNT, CDR2 FRNRAP. The CDR3 runs to 14 residues. CDR3 loop: CASSQGGDLETQYF. In DNA form, the CDR3 reads TGTGCTAGCTCACAGGGCGGGGATTTGGAGACCCAGTACTTC.

In DNA, the CDR3 is TGTGCCAGCAGCCTCTTCGCCGGGACTAGCGGGAGAAGTGAGCAGTACTTC. It encodes CASSLFAGTSGRSEQYF. This chain uses TRBV7-2 with TRBJ2-5; 14 positions match TRBD2. The V and J ends lost 5 bases and 11 bases, in that order; junction bases with no gene match: 16. The CDR3 sequence is 17 residues long. Germline V gene sequence: CDR1 SGHTA, CDR2 FQGNSA.

The chain is built from TRBV6-1 and TRBJ1-1; D remains unclear. Germline lookup yields CDR1 MNHNS and CDR2 SASEGT. The CDR3 is made up of 12 amino acids. V was shortened by 2 bases and J by 4 bases, with 5 bases between the two germline ends. The CDR3 region is CASSEMGTEAFF. In DNA form, the CDR3 reads TGTGCCAGCAGTGAAATGGGCACTGAAGCTTTCTTT.

This clonotype turned up a few times. The chain couples TRBV3-1 to TRBJ1-2, with TRBD1 identical over 12 bases. With 2 bases clipped from V and 7 bases from J, the junction kept 5 bases outside the gene matches. This CDR3 is built from 15 residues. CDR1 and CDR2 from the germline V gene are LGHDT and YNNKEL (reference sequence). The CDR3, as DNA: TGTGCCAGCAGCCAACGGGACAGGGGGCGAGGTGGCTACACCTTC. This gives the protein CASSQRDRGRGGYTF. Based on the CDR3 plus reference TRBV3-1 and TRBJ1-2, the full variable domain is DTAVSQTPKYLVTQMGNDKSIKCEQNLGHDTMYWYKQDSKKFLKIMFSYNNKELIINETVPNRFSPKSPDKAHLNLHINSLELGDSAVYFCASSQRDRGRGGYTFGSGTRLTVV.

The chain employs TRBV6-5 and TRBJ2-7, with TRBD2 as a possible D gene (6 bases). Germline CDR1 and CDR2: MNHEY and SVGAGI. This CDR3 spans 13 amino acids. The V and J ends lost 5 bases and 6 bases respectively, with 14 bases between them. The CDR3 nucleotides are TGTGCCAGCAGTGCGGGGACGGCCGGCGAGCAGTACTTC. Protein product: CASSAGTAGEQYF.

The rearrangement links TRBV7-9 to TRBJ2-5; 7 positions agree with TRBD2. The CDR3 runs 14 residues. Looked up from germline, CDR1 is SEHNR and CDR2 is FQNEAQ (reference sequence). Trimming at V came to 1 base and at J to 11 bases, leaving 10 bases not matched to a gene. CDR3 sequence (DNA): TGTGCCAGCAGCTTAGGACTAACGGGAGGCCAGCAGTACTTC. Amino acid sequence: CASSLGLTGGQQYF.

The chain couples TRBV20-1 to TRBJ1-2; D is perhaps TRBD1 (5 bases). The CDR3 contains 13 residues. Germline values: CDR1 DFQATT, CDR2 SNEGSKA (reference sequence). V lost 2 bases to trimming and J lost 4 bases, with 11 bases between them. The CDR3 reads CSARPDGAYGYTF. Written as DNA, the CDR3 is TGCAGTGCTAGACCCGACGGGGCCTATGGCTACACCTTC.

The V call is TRBV2, the J call TRBJ1-2, with D uncertain. CDR1 SNHLY and CDR2 FYNNEI come from the germline V gene. There are 13 residues in the CDR3. The V and J ends lost 5 bases and 3 bases respectively, with 10 bases between them. The CDR3 DNA follows: TGTGCCAGCAGTCCCCGGGGAGACTATGGCTACACCTTC. It encodes CASSPRGDYGYTF. The whole variable domain, filled in from reference TRBV2 and TRBJ1-2, reads EPEVTQTPSHQVTQMGQEVILRCVPISNHLYFYWYRQILGQKVEFLVSFYNNEISEKSEIFDDQFSVERPDGSNFTLKIRSTKLEDSAMYFCASSPRGDYGYTFGSGTRLTVV.

The chain uses TRBV14 and TRBJ2-1; 9 nucleotides match TRBD2. Trimming removed 0 bases from V and 7 bases from J; junction bases left unmatched: 7. Germline CDR1 reads SGHDN; CDR2 reads FVKESK. This CDR3 region has 16 residues. CDR3 in amino acids: CASSQDPAGGPNEQFF. DNA for the CDR3: TGTGCCAGCAGCCAAGATCCCGCGGGAGGGCCGAATGAGCAGTTCTTC.

This chain joins TRBV18 and TRBJ2-5; 11 nucleotides agree with TRBD2. There are 15 residues in the CDR3. Germline CDR1 is KGHSH and CDR2 is LQKENI. Unmatched junction bases numbered 4, after V lost 5 bases and J lost 2 bases. The CDR3, as DNA: TGTGCCAGCTCAGCGACTAGCGGGATACAAGAGACCCAGTACTTC. Amino acid sequence: CASSATSGIQETQYF.